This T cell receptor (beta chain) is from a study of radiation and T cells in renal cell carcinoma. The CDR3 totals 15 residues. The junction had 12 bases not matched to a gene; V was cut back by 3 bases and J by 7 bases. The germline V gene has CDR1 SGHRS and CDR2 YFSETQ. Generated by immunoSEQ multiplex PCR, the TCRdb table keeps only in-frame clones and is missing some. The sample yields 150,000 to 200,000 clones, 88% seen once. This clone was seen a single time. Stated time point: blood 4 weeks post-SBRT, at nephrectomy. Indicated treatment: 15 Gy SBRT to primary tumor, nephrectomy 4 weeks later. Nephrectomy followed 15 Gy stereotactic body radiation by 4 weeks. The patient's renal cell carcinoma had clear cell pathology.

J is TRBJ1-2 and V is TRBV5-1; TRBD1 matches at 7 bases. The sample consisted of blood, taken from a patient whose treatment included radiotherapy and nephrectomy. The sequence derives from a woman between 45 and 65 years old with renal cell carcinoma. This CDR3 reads CASSWTSTGSIGYTF. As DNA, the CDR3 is TGCGCCAGCAGCTGGACGTCGACAGGGTCCATTGGCTACACCTTC. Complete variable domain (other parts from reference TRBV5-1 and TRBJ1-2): KAGVTQTPRYLIKTRGQQVTLSCSPISGHRSVSWYQQTPGQGLQFLFEYFSETQRNKGNFPGRFSGRQFSNSRSEMNVSTLELGDSALYLCASSWTSTGSIGYTFGSGTRLTVV.